This T cell receptor (beta chain) was obtained from a study of blood T cell repertoires in COVID-19. Turning to the study itself: PBMCs, B-cell-depleted T cells, or T cells were the source of the cDNA or gDNA that made up the material.

CDR3 length: 14 amino acids. V dropped 5 bases and J dropped 0 bases, with 8 bases sitting between them. Germline CDR1 is LGHDT and CDR2 is YNNKEL (reference sequence). TCRdb's table, derived via immunoSEQ multiplex PCR, lists solely in-frame clones and lacks some. This sample has around 50,000 clones, with approximately 81% found just once. The TCR comes from a man aged 40-49 years with active COVID-19. The sequenced sample was peripheral blood. This rearrangement joins TRBV3-1 (or the pseudogene TRBV3-2) to TRBJ1-5; D unresolved. The CDR3 is CASSSGSSNQPQHF. The CDR3 coding sequence is TGTGCCAGCAGCTCCGGGTCTAGCAATCAGCCCCAGCATTTT.